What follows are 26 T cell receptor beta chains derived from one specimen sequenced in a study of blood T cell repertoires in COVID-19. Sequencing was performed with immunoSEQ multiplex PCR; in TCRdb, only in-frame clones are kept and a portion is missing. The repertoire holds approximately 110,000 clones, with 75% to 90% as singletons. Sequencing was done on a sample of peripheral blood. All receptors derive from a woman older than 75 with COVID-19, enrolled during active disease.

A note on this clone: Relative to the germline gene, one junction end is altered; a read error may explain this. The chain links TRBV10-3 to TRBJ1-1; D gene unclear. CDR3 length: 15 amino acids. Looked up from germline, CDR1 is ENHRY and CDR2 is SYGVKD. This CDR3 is CAMSGGEGRDTEAFF. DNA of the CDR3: TGTGCCATGAGTGGTGGAGAGGGAAGGGACACTGAAGCTTTCTTT.

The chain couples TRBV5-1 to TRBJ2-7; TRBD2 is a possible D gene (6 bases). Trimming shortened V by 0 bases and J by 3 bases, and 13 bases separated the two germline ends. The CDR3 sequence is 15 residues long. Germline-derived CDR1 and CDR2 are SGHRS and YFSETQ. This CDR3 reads CASSLETRLIYEQYF. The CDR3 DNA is TGCGCCAGCAGCTTGGAGACTAGACTTATCTACGAGCAGTACTTC.

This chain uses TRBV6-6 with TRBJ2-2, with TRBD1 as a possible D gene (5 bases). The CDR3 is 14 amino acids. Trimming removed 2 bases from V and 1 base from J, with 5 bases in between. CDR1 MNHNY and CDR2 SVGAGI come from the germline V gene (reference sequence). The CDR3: CASSYRGNTGELFF. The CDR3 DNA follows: TGTGCCAGCAGTTACAGGGGGAACACCGGGGAGCTGTTTTTT.

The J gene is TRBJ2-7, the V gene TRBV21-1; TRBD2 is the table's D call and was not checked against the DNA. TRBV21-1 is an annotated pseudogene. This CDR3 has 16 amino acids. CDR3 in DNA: TGTGCCAGCAGCAACCGGGAGGAAGCGGTCTCCTACGAGCAGTACTTC. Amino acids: CASSNREEAVSYEQYF.

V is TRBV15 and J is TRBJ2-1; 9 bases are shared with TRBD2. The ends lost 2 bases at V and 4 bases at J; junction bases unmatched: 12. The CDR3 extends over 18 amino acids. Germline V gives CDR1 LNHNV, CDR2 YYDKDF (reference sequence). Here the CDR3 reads CATSRLAIAGATYNEQFF. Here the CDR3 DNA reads TGTGCCACCAGCAGACTCGCCATAGCGGGAGCAACTTACAATGAGCAGTTCTTC.

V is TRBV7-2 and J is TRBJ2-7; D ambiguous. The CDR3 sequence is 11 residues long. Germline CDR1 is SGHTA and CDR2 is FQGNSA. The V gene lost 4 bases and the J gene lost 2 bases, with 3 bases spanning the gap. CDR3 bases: TGTGCCAGCAGCTCCACCTACGAGCAGTACTTC. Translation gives CASSSTYEQYF.

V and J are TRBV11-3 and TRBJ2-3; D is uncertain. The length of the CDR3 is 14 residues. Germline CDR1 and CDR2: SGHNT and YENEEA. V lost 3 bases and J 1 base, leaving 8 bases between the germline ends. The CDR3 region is CASSFRGRTDTQYF. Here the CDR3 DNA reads TGTGCCAGCAGCTTCCGAGGCCGCACAGATACGCAGTATTTT.

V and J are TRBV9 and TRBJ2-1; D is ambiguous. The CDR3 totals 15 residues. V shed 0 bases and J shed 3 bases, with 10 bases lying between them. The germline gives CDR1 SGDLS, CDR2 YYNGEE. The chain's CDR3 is CASSVDPRNYNEQFF. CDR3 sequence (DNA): TGTGCCAGCAGCGTAGACCCGAGGAACTACAATGAGCAGTTCTTC.

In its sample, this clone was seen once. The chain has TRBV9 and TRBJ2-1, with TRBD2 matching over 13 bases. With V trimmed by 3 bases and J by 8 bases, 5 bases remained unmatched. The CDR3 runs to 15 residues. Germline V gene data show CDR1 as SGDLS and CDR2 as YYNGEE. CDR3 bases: TGTGCCAGCAGCGGGACTAGCGGGAGTCTAGATGAGCAGTTCTTC. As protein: CASSGTSGSLDEQFF.

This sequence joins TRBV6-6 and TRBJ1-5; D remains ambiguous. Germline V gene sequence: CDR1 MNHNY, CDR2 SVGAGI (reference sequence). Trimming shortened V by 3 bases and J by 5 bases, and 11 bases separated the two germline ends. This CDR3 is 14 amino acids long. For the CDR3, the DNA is TGTGCCAGCAGTTATGGGCAGAATTATCAGCCCCAGCATTTT. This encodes CASSYGQNYQPQHF.

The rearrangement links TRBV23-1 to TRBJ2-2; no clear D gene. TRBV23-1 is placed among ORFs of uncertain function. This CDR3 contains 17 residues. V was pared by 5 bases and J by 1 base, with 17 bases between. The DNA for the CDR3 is TGCGCCAGCAGTTCTGTCTGGAGACGGTGGAACACCGGGGAGCTGTTTTTT. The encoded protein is CASSSVWRRWNTGELFF.

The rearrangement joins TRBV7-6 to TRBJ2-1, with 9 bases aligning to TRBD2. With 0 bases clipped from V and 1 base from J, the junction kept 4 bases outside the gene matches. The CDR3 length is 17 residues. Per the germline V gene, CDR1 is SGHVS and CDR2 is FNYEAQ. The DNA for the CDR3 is TGTGCCAGCAGCTTAGCGATAGCGGGAGCTTCCTACAATGAGCAGTTCTTC. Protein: CASSLAIAGASYNEQFF.

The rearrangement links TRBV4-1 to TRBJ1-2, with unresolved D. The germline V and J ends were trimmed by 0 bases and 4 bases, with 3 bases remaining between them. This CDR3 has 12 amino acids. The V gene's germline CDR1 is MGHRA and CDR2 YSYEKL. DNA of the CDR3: TGCGCCAGCAGCCAAGAAGCCTATGGCTACACCTTC. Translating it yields CASSQEAYGYTF.

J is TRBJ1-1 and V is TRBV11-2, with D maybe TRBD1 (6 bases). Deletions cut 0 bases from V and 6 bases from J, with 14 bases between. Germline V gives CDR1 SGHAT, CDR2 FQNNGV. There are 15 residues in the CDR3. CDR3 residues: CASSLDRGARAEAFF. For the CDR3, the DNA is TGTGCCAGCAGCTTAGATCGGGGGGCTAGGGCTGAAGCTTTCTTT.

CDR3 sequence: CASLRAPSSYNEQFF. The CDR3, as DNA: TGTGCCAGCCTCAGGGCGCCGAGCTCCTACAATGAGCAGTTCTTC. The chain recombines TRBV28 with TRBJ2-1; possible D gene TRBD1, 5 bases. The CDR3 is 15 amino acids. V lost 8 bases and J 0 bases, leaving 14 bases between the germline ends. CDR1 is MDHEN and CDR2 is SYDVKM in the germline V gene.

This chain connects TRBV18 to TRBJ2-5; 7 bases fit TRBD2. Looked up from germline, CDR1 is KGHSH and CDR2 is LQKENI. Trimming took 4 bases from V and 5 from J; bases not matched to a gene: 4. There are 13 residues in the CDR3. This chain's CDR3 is CASSRREKETQYF. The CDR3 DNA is TGTGCCAGCTCACGGCGGGAGAAGGAGACCCAGTACTTC.

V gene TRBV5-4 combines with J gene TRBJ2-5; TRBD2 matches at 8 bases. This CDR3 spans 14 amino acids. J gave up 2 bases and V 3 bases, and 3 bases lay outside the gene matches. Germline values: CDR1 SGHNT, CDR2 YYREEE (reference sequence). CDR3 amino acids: CASSSGLDQETQYF. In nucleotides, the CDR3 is TGTGCCAGCAGCTCGGGACTAGATCAAGAGACCCAGTACTTC.

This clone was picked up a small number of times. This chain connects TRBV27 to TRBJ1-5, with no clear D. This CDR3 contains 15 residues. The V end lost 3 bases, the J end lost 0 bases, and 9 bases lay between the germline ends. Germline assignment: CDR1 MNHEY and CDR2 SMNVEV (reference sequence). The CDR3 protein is CASSFQYDSNQPQHF. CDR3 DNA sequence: TGTGCCAGCAGTTTCCAGTACGATAGCAATCAGCCCCAGCATTTT.

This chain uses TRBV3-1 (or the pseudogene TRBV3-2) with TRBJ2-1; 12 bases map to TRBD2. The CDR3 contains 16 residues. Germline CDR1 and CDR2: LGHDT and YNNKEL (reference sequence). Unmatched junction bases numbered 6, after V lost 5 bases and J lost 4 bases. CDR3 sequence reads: CASSTGLAGPYNEQFF. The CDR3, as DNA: TGTGCCAGCAGCACGGGACTAGCGGGTCCTTACAATGAGCAGTTCTTC.

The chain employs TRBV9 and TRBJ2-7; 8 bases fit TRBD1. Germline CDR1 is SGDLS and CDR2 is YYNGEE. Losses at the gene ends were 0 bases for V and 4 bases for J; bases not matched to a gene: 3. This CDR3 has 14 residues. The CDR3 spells CASSVGTGLYEQYF. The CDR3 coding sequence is TGTGCCAGCAGCGTAGGGACAGGGTTATACGAGCAGTACTTC.

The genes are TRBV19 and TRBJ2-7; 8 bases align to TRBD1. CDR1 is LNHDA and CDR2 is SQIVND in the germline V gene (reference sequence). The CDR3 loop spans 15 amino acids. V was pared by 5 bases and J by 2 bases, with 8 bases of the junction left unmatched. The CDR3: CASSPQGAGPYEQYF. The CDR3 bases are TGTGCCAGTAGTCCTCAGGGGGCGGGCCCCTACGAGCAGTACTTC.

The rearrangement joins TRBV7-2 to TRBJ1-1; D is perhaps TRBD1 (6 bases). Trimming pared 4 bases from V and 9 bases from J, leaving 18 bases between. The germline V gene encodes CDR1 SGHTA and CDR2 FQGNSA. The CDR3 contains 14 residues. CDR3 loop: CASSSDRQTLKAFF. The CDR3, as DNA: TGTGCCAGCAGCTCCGACAGGCAAACACTGAAAGCTTTCTTT.

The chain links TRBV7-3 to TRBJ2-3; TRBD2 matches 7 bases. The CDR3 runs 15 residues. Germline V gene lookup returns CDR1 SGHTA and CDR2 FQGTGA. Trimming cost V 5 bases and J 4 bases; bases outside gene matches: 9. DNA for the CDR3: TGTGCCAGCAGCCTTGATGGGACTATGGCAGATACGCAGTATTTT. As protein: CASSLDGTMADTQYF. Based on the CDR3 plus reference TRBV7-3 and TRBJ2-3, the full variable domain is GAGVSQTPSNKVTEKGKYVELRCDPISGHTALYWYRQSLGQGPEFLIYFQGTGAADDSGLPNDRFFAVRPEGSVSTLKIQRTERGDSAVYLCASSLDGTMADTQYFGPGTRLTVL.

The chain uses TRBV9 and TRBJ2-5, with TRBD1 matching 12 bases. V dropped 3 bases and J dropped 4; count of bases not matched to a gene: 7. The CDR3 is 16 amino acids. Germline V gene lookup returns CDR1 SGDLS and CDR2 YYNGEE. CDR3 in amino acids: CASSAQGTGGIETQYF. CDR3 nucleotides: TGTGCCAGCAGCGCCCAAGGGACAGGGGGCATAGAGACCCAGTACTTC.

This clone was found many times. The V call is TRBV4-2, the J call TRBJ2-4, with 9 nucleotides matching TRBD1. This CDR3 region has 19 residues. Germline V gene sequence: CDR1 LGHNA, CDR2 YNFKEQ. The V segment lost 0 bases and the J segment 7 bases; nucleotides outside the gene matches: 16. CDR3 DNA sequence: TGTGCCAGCAGCCAAGATCCCCGTGGACAGGGGTTTATTTACAACATTCAGTACTTC. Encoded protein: CASSQDPRGQGFIYNIQYF.

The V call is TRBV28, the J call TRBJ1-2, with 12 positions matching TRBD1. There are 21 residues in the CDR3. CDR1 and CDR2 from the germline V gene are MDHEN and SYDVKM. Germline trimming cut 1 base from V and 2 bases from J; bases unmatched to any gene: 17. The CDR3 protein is CASSLYQEMGTGGAENYGYTF. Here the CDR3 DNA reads TGTGCCAGCAGTTTATATCAGGAGATGGGGACAGGGGGCGCGGAGAACTATGGCTACACCTTC.